The 7 T cell receptor beta chains presented below share a single source sample, sequenced in a study of T cell responses to AZD1222 COVID-19 vaccine. The table came from immunoSEQ multiplex PCR; TCRdb's copy has only in-frame clones and leaves some out. The data hold about 140,000 clones, with about 86% observed a single time. The source was peripheral blood, collected 28 days after the second AZD1222 dose. The source is an adult who received the AZD1222 COVID-19 vaccine.

The chain links TRBV18 to TRBJ1-2; D ambiguous. Germline CDR1 is KGHSH and CDR2 is LQKENI. The V end lost 3 bases, the J end lost 0 bases, and 14 bases lay between the germline ends. The CDR3 is 16 amino acids. The CDR3 DNA follows: TGTGCCAGCTCACCTTCGGGAACTACCGCTAACTATGGCTACACCTTC. This encodes CASSPSGTTANYGYTF.

V is TRBV7-9 and J is TRBJ1-1; D remains ambiguous. In germline, CDR1 is SEHNR, CDR2 FQNEAQ (reference sequence). The CDR3 sequence is 12 residues long. V was cut by 0 bases and J by 8 bases, with 7 bases left in between. The CDR3 nucleotides are TGTGCCAGCAGCTTAGCGTTAGGGGAAGCTTTCTTT. It encodes CASSLALGEAFF.

The chain carries TRBV27 and TRBJ2-5; D may be TRBD1 (7 bases). This CDR3 is 12 amino acids long. Between the trimmed V and J ends, which lost 7 bases and 7 bases, there was a span of 13 bases. The germline CDR1 and CDR2 sequences are MNHEY and SMNVEV (reference sequence). CDR3 loop: CASMNRGGTQYF. CDR3 in DNA: TGTGCCAGCATGAACAGGGGAGGGACCCAGTACTTC.

This sequence joins TRBV11-2 and TRBJ2-7; D gene uncertain. The CDR3 extends over 15 amino acids. V lost 5 bases and J 2 bases, leaving 16 bases between the germline ends. Germline CDR1 is SGHAT and CDR2 is FQNNGV. CDR3 region: CASSPSGQTTYEQYF. The CDR3 DNA reads as TGTGCCAGCAGCCCATCCGGGCAAACAACCTACGAGCAGTACTTC.

In this sample, this clone turned up a few times. The genes are TRBV29-1 and TRBJ1-2; D unclear. V was cut by 1 base and J by 1 base, with 7 bases left in between. CDR1 SQVTM and CDR2 ANQGSEA come from the germline V gene. This CDR3 has 13 amino acids. CDR3 coding DNA: TGCAGCGTTGAAGGGAGTGATAACTATGGCTACACCTTC. It codes for CSVEGSDNYGYTF.

CDR3 in amino acids: CASSQDGLGWVNTEAFF. CDR3 DNA: TGTGCCAGCAGCCAAGATGGCCTTGGTTGGGTGAACACTGAAGCTTTCTTT. This chain joins TRBV14 and TRBJ1-1; no firm D call. Trimming cost V 0 bases and J 0 bases, with 14 bases left between them. The CDR3 extends over 17 amino acids. CDR1 is SGHDN and CDR2 is FVKESK in the germline V gene. The complete variable domain, with remaining parts taken from reference TRBV14 and TRBJ1-1, reads EAGVTQFPSHSVIEKGQTVTLRCDPISGHDNLYWYRRVMGKEIKFLLHFVKESKQDESGMPNNRFLAERTGGTYSTLKVQPAELEDSGVYFCASSQDGLGWVNTEAFFGQGTRLTVV.

This clone was detected only once. The gene calls are TRBV15 and TRBJ1-5, with D unclear. Germline CDR1 and CDR2: LNHNV and YYDKDF (reference sequence). The CDR3 spans 19 residues. Trimming shortened V by 0 bases and J by 0 bases, and 18 bases separated the two germline ends. The CDR3 region is CATSRDAAAIVYSNQPQHF. The CDR3 region has the DNA TGTGCCACCAGCAGAGATGCGGCGGCAATCGTCTATAGCAATCAGCCCCAGCATTTT.